These 10 T cell receptor beta chains were sequenced from one sample in a study of regulatory T cells in long-lasting Graves disease. Specified time point: newly diagnosed GD, antithyroid drugs for less than 3 months. PBMC RNA was the source of the TCR library. HTBI primers from iRepertoire and Arm-PCR of CDR3 regions yielded the TCR beta libraries. TCRdb called the multiplex PCR reads again in MiXCR, with one record for every CDR3 protein. The data contain about 360,000 distinct CDR3 sequences, around 16% of them singletons. The sample was also reused in another study, on T cells in Graves' hyperthyroidism and ophthalmopathy.

Sequences were derived from peripheral blood mononuclear cells (PBMCs), sampled at new diagnosis, from a patient treated with antithyroid drugs. The receptor source for this set is a woman aged 18-29 years with Graves disease.

This clonotype showed up many times. The chain uses TRBV24-1 and TRBJ2-1, with no clear D. Germline CDR1 reads KGHDR; CDR2 reads SFDVKD. The CDR3 covers 16 residues. Trimming stripped 0 bases from V and 0 bases from J, with 8 bases between. CDR3 nucleotide sequence: TGTGCCACCAGTGATTTGGCAGGAGACTCCTACAATGAGCAGTTCTTC. This gives the protein CATSDLAGDSYNEQFF.

This clonotype came up many times. This chain uses TRBV20-1 with TRBJ2-2; 9 bases align to TRBD1. V dropped 1 base and J dropped 6; count of bases not matched to a gene: 3. Germline CDR1 is DFQATT and CDR2 is SNEGSKA (reference sequence). This CDR3 comprises 14 residues. The CDR3, as DNA: TGCAGTGCTAGAGGGGACAGGGAAGCCGGGGAGCTGTTTTTT. It specifies CSARGDREAGELFF.

As to this clonotype: A much larger clone lies a single base off, so this may be a read error. The chain joins TRBV10-3 to TRBJ1-1; 7 nucleotides match TRBD1. Germline V gene lookup returns CDR1 ENHRY and CDR2 SYGVKD. Losses at the gene ends were 6 bases for V and 6 bases for J; bases not matched to a gene: 10. The CDR3 totals 14 residues. CDR3: CAISPGGINAEAFF. CDR3 DNA: TGTGCCATCAGCCCAGGGGGAATTAACGCTGAAGCTTTCTTT.

This clonotype showed up just a few times. The V and J genes are TRBV30 and TRBJ2-7; no clear D. Trimming cost V 1 base and J 9 bases, with 10 bases left between them. Germline V gives CDR1 GTSNPN, CDR2 SVGIG (reference sequence). The CDR3 has 11 amino acids. In DNA form, the CDR3 reads TGTGCCTGGAGTGAGTTAGCCGGGCAGTACTTC. Protein product: CAWSELAGQYF.

This clonotype has a handful of counts. This chain connects TRBV5-1 to TRBJ1-6, with 7 nucleotides matching TRBD1. CDR1 SGHRS and CDR2 YFSETQ come from the germline V gene. After removal of 2 bases from V and 8 bases from J, the junction contained 7 bases not matched to a gene. This CDR3 region has 15 residues. The CDR3, as DNA: TGCGCCAGCAGCTTACTACAGGGGAAAGATTCACCCCTCCACTTT. It is translated as CASSLLQGKDSPLHF. The variable domain in full, with the rest retrieved from reference TRBV5-1 and TRBJ1-6, is KAGVTQTPRYLIKTRGQQVTLSCSPISGHRSVSWYQQTPGQGLQFLFEYFSETQRNKGNFPGRFSGRQFSNSRSEMNVSTLELGDSALYLCASSLLQGKDSPLHFGNGTRLTVT.

In its sample, this clonotype was seen once. J is TRBJ2-3 and V is TRBV7-8, with 13 positions matching TRBD2. The J call is in doubt because the DNA end fits TRBJ2-7 better. The CDR3 has 20 residues. Looked up from germline, CDR1 is SGHVS and CDR2 is FQNEAQ. Here the CDR3 DNA reads TGTGCCAGCAGCTTAGTCAGACCGGGACTAGCGGGACTAAGCTCCTACGAGCAGTACTTC. This encodes CASSLVRPGLAGLSSYEQYF.

This clonotype occurred a few times. This chain connects TRBV10-3 to TRBJ1-5; TRBD1 agrees at 8 bases. V gave up 10 bases and J gave up 4 bases; unmatched junction bases: 6. From germline, CDR1 is ENHRY and CDR2 SYGVKD. The CDR3 loop spans 13 amino acids. DNA of the CDR3: TGTGCCACCTCGGACAGGGCTAATCAGCCCCAGCATTTT. Translation: CATSDRANQPQHF.

CDR3 residues: CASSLEVDEAFF. CDR3 DNA sequence: TGTGCCAGCAGCTTGGAGGTGGATGAAGCTTTCTTT. The chain has TRBV5-4 and TRBJ1-1; no definite D call. Germline CDR1 and CDR2: SGHNT and YYREEE (reference sequence). Trimming shortened V by 0 bases and J by 7 bases, and 7 bases separated the two germline ends. The CDR3 consists of 12 residues.

This clonotype was counted at least ten times. The chain carries TRBV6-9 and TRBJ2-7; 7 nucleotides agree with TRBD1. The CDR3 length is 16 residues. V lost 4 bases to trimming and J lost 9 bases; unmatched junction nucleotides: 18. The germline V gene encodes CDR1 MNHGY and CDR2 SVAAGI. CDR3 in amino acids: CASSSPDRRSENGQYF. In DNA form, the CDR3 reads TGTGCCAGCAGTTCCCCGGACAGGCGTAGCGAAAACGGGCAGTACTTC.

This clonotype was counted only a few times. V usage is TRBV6-2 or TRBV6-3 and J usage is TRBJ2-3; D is uncertain. Deletions cut 2 bases from V and 2 bases from J, with 14 bases between. This CDR3 spans 16 amino acids. Germline CDR1 reads MNHEY; CDR2 reads SVGEGT. The CDR3 DNA is TGTGCCAGCAGTTACCTAGGACCTAGACACACAGATACGCAGTATTTT. It specifies CASSYLGPRHTDTQYF.